This TCR beta chain originates from a study of type 1 and type 2 diabetes patients. Across the study: T cells were magnetically sorted from PBMCs as CD4+ or CD8+ subsets.

This clonotype was counted between two and nine times. Amplification started from genomic DNA. The TCR beta CDR3 region was amplified using 30 forward and 13 reverse primers. TCRdb reprocessed the multiplex PCR reads with MiXCR, giving one entry per CDR3 protein. Among 250,000 or so distinct CDR3 sequences listed, around 47% were seen once. CDR3 length: 13 residues. Trimming removed 1 base at V and 8 bases at J, with 9 bases between. Per the germline V gene, CDR1 is DFQATT and CDR2 is SNEGSKA (reference sequence). The sequence was obtained from a young man with type 2 diabetes. The J gene is TRBJ1-6, the V gene TRBV20-1; D is unclear. Sequenced: peripheral blood mononuclear cells (PBMCs). Written as DNA, the CDR3 is TGCAGTGCTAGAGTGGGGAGGGATTCACCCCTCCACTTT. Translation: CSARVGRDSPLHF.